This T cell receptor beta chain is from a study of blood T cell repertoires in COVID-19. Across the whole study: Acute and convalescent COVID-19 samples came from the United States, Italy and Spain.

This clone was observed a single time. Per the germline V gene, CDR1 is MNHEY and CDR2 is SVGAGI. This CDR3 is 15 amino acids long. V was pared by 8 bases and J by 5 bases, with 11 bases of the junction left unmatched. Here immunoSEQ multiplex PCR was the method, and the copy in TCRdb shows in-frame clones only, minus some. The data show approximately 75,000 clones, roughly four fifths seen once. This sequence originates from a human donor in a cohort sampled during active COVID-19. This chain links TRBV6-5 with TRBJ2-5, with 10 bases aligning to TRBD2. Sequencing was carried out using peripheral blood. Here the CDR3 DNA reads TGTGCCAGCTACCGGGTAGCGGGGGGAGCGGAGACCCAGTACTTC. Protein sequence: CASYRVAGGAETQYF.